This TCR beta chain was identified in a study of shared clonotypes between healthy human individuals (dated by TCRdb to about 2020). About the investigation overall: The cohort comprised a couple of women and three men aged 18 to 49 years. For each donor, three plates each were used for CD4 naive and CD4 memory, two plates were used for CD8 naive, and one plate was used for CD8 memory. Each donor's leukapheresis produced roughly between roughly 0.85 and 9.5 billion PBMCs. To increase sequencing depth and limit assay-specific biases, TCR repertoire library preparation and sequencing were carried out by different laboratories using diverse techniques. Blood TCR repertoires of five healthy adults were deeply sequenced to estimate repertoire size and the extent of clonotype sharing between individuals. Overall results and qualifications from the work: Based on pairwise subsampling, the degree of clonotype sharing among donors was expected to be affected by sequencing depth. Rarefaction of sorted-subset datasets indicated incomplete sequencing despite the large sequencing depth. Compared with non-shared clonotypes, clonotypes shared by all four sorted-subset donors had higher generation probabilities. Naive subsets generally had larger estimated clonotype richness than memory subsets. Across a handful of donors, 5% to 6% of naive CD4, more than 3% of naive CD8, around 2.5% of memory CD4, and roughly 0.4% of memory CD8 clonotypes were shared. Sampling was restricted to blood, and TCR repertoires in tissue are likely to differ from TCR repertoires in blood. The small number of donors limited the genetic and exposure-history diversity represented.

CD8 naive samples consisted of CD45RO-negative cells that were positively selected for CCR7, yielding a CD45RA+CCR7+ population without TemRA cells. The donors were healthy, HIV-negative adults who had no recently reported acute infections or vaccinations. Every donor was a Caucasian adult residing in Nashville, Tennessee, USA. Blood was collected by leukapheresis, and PBMCs were isolated by Ficoll-Histopaque density gradient centrifugation and then cryopreserved in liquid nitrogen vapor phase. Analytical flow cytometry was used to check the purity and quantity of each magnetically sorted T cell population. From each sorted fraction, genomic DNA was isolated and quantified by UV absorbance on a Nanodrop 2000c. Clipping removes 0 bases from V and 5 bases from J, with 6 as the unmatched junction base count. The CDR3, from cysteine to phenylalanine, totals 17 residues. The only DNA kept is the CDR3, 51 bases in frame from the first base. The germline V gene gives CDR1 as SGHAT and CDR2 as FQNNGV.

Using the deep immunoSEQ assay, TCR CDR3 regions were amplified from genomic DNA by multiplex PCR. For each cell subset, the extracted genomic DNA was distributed evenly across all wells of several immunoSEQ 96-well plates, and each plate served as one replicate. Each replicate PCR for sorted subsets received 200 ng genomic DNA, equal to some 32,000 T cell genomes. Purified libraries were measured with a Qubit 3.0 fluorometer, size-checked on a Bioanalyzer 2100, and measured again with the KAPA Library Quantification kit. A separate single-read 150-cycle Illumina NextSeq 550 flow cell was used to sequence each immunoSEQ 96-well plate. The authors processed their data as follows. Because the immunoSEQ output held only junctional sequences and lacked quality scores, the filtering could not match the filtering applied to full-length reads. To assign V/J genes and CDR3, sequences were annotated against IMGT germline references using PyIR, a Python wrapper for IgBLAST v1.9. Reads were filtered out if the reads had weak V/J assignments (E-value above 1e-6), no CDR3, stop codons, out-of-frame junctions, or ambiguous translated residues. V3J clonotypes were defined by identical inferred V gene, J gene, and CDR3 amino acid sequence. The percentage overlap between two repertoires was calculated by dividing the number of shared unique clonotypes by the size of the smaller repertoire. Repertoire richness was assessed with RTK rarefaction, the Chao1 estimator, and Recon v2.1 estimates of unobserved clonotypes. Generation probabilities for all TCRbeta clonotypes obtained by the gDNA method from several donors were computed using OLGA. Here the immuneACCESS table is served through TCRdb, limited to in-frame sequences with V and J called. Missing clones are a known gap in these copies; in checked studies unresolved V genes cover under half, and the rest lacks a known reason. The DNA was the basis for D and trimming; V, J and clone size are from that table. The sample table records about 580,000 clones; nearly 98% of these occur just once. Approximately 0.33% of the sample rests with the top ten.

Comment on this clone: The antigen this receptor binds is unknown. No base quality information exists; no much larger clone differs at one position.

The chain employs TRBV11-2 and TRBJ2-2; 10 bases in between match TRBD2. The receptor comes from a man aged 30 to 45 in good health. Sequenced material: naive CD8+ T cells sorted from blood. The sample's cell subset or site, from its label and the paper: CD45RA+CCR7+. DNA sequence: TGTGCCAGCAGCTTAGATTGGGCTAGCGGGAGTACCGGGGAGCTGTTTTTT. This sequence encodes CASSLDWASGSTGELFF. Reference TRBV11-2 and TRBJ2-2 genes cover what lies past the CDR3, so the full variable domain is EAGVAQSPRYKIIEKRQSVAFWCNPISGHATLYWYQQILGQGPKLLIQFQNNGVVDDSQLPKDRFSAERLKGVDSTLKIQPAKLEDSAVYLCASSLDWASGSTGELFFGEGSRLTVL.